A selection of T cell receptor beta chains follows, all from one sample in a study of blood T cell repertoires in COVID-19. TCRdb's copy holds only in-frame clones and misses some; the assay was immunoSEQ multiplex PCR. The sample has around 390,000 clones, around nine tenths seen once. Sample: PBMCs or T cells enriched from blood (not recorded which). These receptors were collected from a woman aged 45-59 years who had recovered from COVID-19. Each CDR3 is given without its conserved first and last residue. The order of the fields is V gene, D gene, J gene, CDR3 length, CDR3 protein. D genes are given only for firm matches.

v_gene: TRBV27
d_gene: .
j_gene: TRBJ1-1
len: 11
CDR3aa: ASSQQVNTEAF

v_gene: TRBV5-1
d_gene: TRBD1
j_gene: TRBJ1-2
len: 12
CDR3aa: ASSPGQGLDGYT

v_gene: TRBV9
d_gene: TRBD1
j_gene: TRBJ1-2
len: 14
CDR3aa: ASSALERQGALGHT

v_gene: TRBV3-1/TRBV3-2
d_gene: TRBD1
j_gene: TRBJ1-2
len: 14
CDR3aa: ASSQALWDRSYGYT

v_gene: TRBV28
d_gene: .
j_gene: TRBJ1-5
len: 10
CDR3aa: ASSPGNQPQH

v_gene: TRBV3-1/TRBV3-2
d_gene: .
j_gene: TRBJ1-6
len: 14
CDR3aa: ASSQGGGIRNSPLH

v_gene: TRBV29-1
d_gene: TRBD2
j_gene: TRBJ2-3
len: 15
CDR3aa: SVHPLRTSGSTDTQY

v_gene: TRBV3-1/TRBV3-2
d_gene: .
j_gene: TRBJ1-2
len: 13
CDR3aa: ASSQEGKALYGYT

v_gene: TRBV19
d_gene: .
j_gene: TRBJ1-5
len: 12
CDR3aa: ASNRLLMGQPQH

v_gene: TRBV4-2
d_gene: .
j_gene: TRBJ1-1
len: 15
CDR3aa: ASSQDLRQAVYTEAF

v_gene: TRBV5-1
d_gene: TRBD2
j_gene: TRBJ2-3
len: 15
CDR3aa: ASSLWWRRGGLDTQY

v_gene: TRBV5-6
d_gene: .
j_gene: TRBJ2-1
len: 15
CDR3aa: ASSSLLLRGSDNEQF

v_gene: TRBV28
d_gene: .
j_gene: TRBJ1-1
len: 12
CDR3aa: ASTLTGKASEAF

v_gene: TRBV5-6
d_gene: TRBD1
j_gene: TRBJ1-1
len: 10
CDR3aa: ASSRLDRGTF

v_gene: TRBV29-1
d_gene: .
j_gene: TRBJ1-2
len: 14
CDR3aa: SVEGLPTGGENGYT

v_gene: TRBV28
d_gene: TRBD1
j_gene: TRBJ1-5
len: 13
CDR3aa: ASRPGDRVGQPQH

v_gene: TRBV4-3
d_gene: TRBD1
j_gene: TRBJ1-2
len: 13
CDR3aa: ASSQRTGSNYGYT

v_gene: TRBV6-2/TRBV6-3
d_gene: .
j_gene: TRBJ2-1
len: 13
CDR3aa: ASSFGPQGWNEQF

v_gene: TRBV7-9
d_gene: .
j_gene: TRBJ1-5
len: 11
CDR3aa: ASSLAEWEPQH

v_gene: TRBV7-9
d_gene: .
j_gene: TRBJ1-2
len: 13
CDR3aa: ASSLGGREDYGYT

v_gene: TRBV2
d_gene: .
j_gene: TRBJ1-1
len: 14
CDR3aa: ASRRSVEGTNTEAF

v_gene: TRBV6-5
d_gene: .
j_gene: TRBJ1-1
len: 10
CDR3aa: ASSSAAAEAF

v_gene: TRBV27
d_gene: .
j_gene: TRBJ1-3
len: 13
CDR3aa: ASSHKIDSGNTIY

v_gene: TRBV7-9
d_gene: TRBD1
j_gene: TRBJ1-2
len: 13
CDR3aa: ASSLGQGVVYGYT

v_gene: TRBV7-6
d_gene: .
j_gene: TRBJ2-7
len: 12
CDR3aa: ASNNFDGAREQY

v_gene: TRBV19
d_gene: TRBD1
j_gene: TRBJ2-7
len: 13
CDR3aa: ASSRRQGAVYEQY

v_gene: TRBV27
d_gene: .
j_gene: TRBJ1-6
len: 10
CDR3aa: ASRRQGSPLH

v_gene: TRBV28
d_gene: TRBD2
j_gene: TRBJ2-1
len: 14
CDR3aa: ASSSGEAGGRGEQF

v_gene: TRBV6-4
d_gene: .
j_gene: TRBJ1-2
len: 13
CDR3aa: ASSTSESGGGGYT

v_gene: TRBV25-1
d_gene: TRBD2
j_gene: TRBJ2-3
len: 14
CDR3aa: ASSGGTSGSTDTQY

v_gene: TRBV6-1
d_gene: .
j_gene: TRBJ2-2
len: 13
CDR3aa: ASSEGVRFTGELF

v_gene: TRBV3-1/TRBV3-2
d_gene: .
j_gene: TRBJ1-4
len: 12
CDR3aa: ASSQGSLGGKLF